The source of this T cell receptor (beta chain) is a study of technical replicates of blood from a few donors. Germline CDR1 MDHEN, CDR2 SYDVKM. Trimming removed 6 bases from V and 6 bases from J, with 17 bases in between. This CDR3 is 14 amino acids long. This clone was counted once. Measured with immunoSEQ multiplex PCR; TCRdb has only the in-frame clones, and not every one. The sample records about 98,000 clones, roughly 95% being singletons. This rearrangement joins TRBV28 to TRBJ1-1, with D possibly TRBD1 on 5 matching bases. Sample: T cells isolated from PBMCs. This receptor was obtained from a human donor in good health. The CDR3 loop reads CASSPRHRLPEAFF. The DNA of the CDR3 is TGTGCCAGCAGCCCTCGGCACAGGCTCCCTGAAGCTTTCTTT.